This T cell receptor (beta chain) was obtained from a study of breast tumors, draining lymph nodes, adjacent tissues. Overall study findings and caveats: That most tumor T cells come from lymph nodes remained unproven. Tumor repertoires ranked between lymph nodes and nontumor tissue in diversity, with V and J gene preferences. The data were judged consistent with most tumor T cells coming from lymph node and expanding in tumor. Compared with basal-like, luminal-like tumors shared significantly more repertoire with nontumor tissue.

Breast cancer patients provided tissue from their axillary draining lymph nodes. TCRdb re-analysed the multiplex PCR reads in MiXCR, keeping a single row per CDR3 protein. The table lists about 230,000 distinct CDR3 sequences, approximately 31% of them singletons, with 1.3% to 1.5% in the top ten. This clonotype was recorded at least ten times. Its antigen is still unknown. Germline V gene lookup returns CDR1 KGHSH and CDR2 LQKENI. V shed 6 bases, J shed 6 bases, and the junction held 17 bases outside the gene matches. The CDR3 is 18 residues long. The sequencing input was axillary lymph node tissue. This TCR was sampled from a female donor with breast cancer. Some clones in this sample may be carry-over from other donors' samples. The chain uses TRBV18 and TRBJ1-6; TRBD1 matches 7 bases. CDR3 nucleotide sequence: TGTGCCAGCTCCCGCAGTAGTACTACCGGGACAGCTAATTCACCCCTCCACTTT. Its translation is CASSRSSTTGTANSPLHF.